This T cell receptor (beta chain) derives from a study of tumor and adjacent non-tumor tissue in lung cancer (dated by TCRdb to the late 2010s). For the wider study: Patients with adenocarcinoma (about twelve), squamous cell carcinoma (2) and small cell lung cancer (1) were included in the cohort. A total of 95 million to 150 million productive TCRbeta reads were generated by sequencing, corresponding to an average of approximately 4 million reads per sample. Over 25 paired specimens, one tumor and one normal lung sample per patient, were profiled by TCRbeta CDR3 sequencing. Bulk TCRbeta repertoires were compared between lung tumor tissue and matched distant non-tumor lung tissue obtained from 15 lung cancer patients. The approximately 15 enrolled patients, of whom 10 were men and 5 were women, were aged roughly 30 to 80 years and were diagnosed with TNM stage I to III disease.

RNA was isolated from bulk, unsorted tissue, and RNA quality was assessed with a NanoDrop ND-1000 and an Agilent 2100. The donors were newly diagnosed lung cancer patients admitted for thoracic surgery in China from August to November 2014 who had not received prior chemotherapy. Anyone who had undergone radiotherapy or chemotherapy before, or who had another cancer at the same time, was left out of the study. Pieces of surgical tissue measuring about 1-2.1 cm3 were kept in RNAlater solution and stored at -80 degrees C until use. The library relied on multiplex PCR. Sequenced on an Illumina HiSeq 2500. TCRbeta libraries were built by three rounds of nested PCR using primers (Table S4), following protocols modified from ARM-PCR. PCR products of 200-500 bp were gel-excised and purified with the QIAquick gel extraction kit before sequencing. In the paper's pipeline: Reads were cleaned using Trimmomatic, were merged into complete CDR3 sequences using FLASH, and were assigned to V(D)J germline segments using MiTCR. Clonal diversity was calculated as the inverse Simpson's index using VDJtools. In-frame sequences lacking a premature stop codon were counted as productive reads. Clones were called with MiXCR by TCRdb after fastp trimmed the public reads at Q25, and only in-frame beta chains were retained. Rows with one shared CDR3 protein collapse into an entry with the most common genes and DNA. TCRdb's processing, not the authors' own work, is the source of the V and J calls. Present in this sample are about 120,000 distinct CDR3 sequences, around three fifths of which were seen just once. Of the sample, roughly 13% falls within the top ten clones.

Comment on this clonotype: What antigen it recognizes has not been identified. Per-base quality was not reported, and no clone a single base away is much larger than it.

Overall study results and their limits: A significantly larger cumulative share of the repertoire was made up by the top 100 clones in normal lung than in tumor tissue. Peripheral blood was not sequenced, so blood TCRbeta repertoires in these lung cancer patients were not examined. The methods do not name the sequencing platform or mention unique molecular identifiers. Tumor tissue showed significantly higher TCR diversity (inverse Simpson) than normal lung tissue, at about 400 vs 150 (P = 0.0075, Mann-Whitney U test). Younger patients had significantly higher TCR diversity, and higher tumor TCR diversity was associated with shorter overall and disease-free survival. The cohort had only approximately 16 patients, and the authors noted that larger samples and more detailed clinical data are needed.

The CDR3 contains 14 residues, cysteine and phenylalanine counted. The retained sequence is limited to the CDR3, 42 bases, with the frame set at the first base. The junction carries 12 bases between V and J, which are trimmed by 6 bases and 2 bases respectively. The germline V gene encodes CDR1 MNHEY and CDR2 SVGAGI. The chain employs TRBV6-5 and TRBJ2-3; the D gene is unclear. Sequenced input: lung tumor tissue. The source is a man younger than 45 with non-small cell lung cancer. The CDR3 protein is CASRPRYATDTQYF. The DNA sequence is TGTGCCAGCAGGCCAAGGTACGCCACAGATACGCAGTATTTT.